The 22 T cell receptor beta chains below were found in one sample sequenced in a study of T cell responses to AZD1222 COVID-19 vaccine (TCRdb year 2021). In the paper's terms, the time point label means: baseline before first vaccination. Receptors were amplified or captured by the immunoSEQ multiplex PCR assay. Drawn from immuneACCESS, this table holds only the in-frame rearrangements with V and J called that TCRdb kept. Clones are partly lost; checked studies trace under half to an unresolved V gene and leave the rest unexplained. Across this sample there are roughly 150,000 clones, with approximately 90% seen only once. The top ten clones comprise around 2% of the sample. Sequencing was performed on peripheral blood, taken on day 0 of AZD1222 vaccination. These receptors were taken from an adult in good health.

The J gene is TRBJ2-7, the V gene TRBV5-1; D is possibly TRBD2 (6 bases). Germline V gene data show CDR1 as SGHRS and CDR2 as YFSETQ. V dropped 3 bases and J dropped 0 bases, with 13 bases sitting between them. The CDR3 length is 15 residues. Here the CDR3 DNA reads TGCGCCAGCAGCTCGTCGGGACTGGGCTCCTACGAGCAGTACTTC. Translating gives CASSSSGLGSYEQYF.

The rearrangement links TRBV28 to TRBJ2-1; D assignment may be TRBD1 or TRBD2 (5 bases each). CDR3 length: 13 amino acids. The germline V gene has CDR1 MDHEN and CDR2 SYDVKM. V was clipped by 8 bases and J by 3 bases, with 11 bases between them. CDR3 DNA: TGTGCCAGCGGGACCCTAATCTACAATGAGCAGTTCTTC. Encoded protein: CASGTLIYNEQFF.

The chain uses TRBV10-3 and TRBJ2-7; D not resolved. Germline lookup yields CDR1 ENHRY and CDR2 SYGVKD. V dropped 4 bases and J dropped 1 base, with 11 bases sitting between them. The CDR3 is 14 amino acids. CDR3 DNA: TGTGCCATCAGTGTCGACACCGCTTCCTACGAGCAGTACTTC. Its protein is CAISVDTASYEQYF.

This rearrangement joins TRBV5-1 to TRBJ1-2; D remains unclear. CDR1 SGHRS and CDR2 YFSETQ come from the germline V gene. This CDR3 is 12 amino acids long. Trimming took off 4 bases at V and 7 bases at J, with 11 bases between the two ends. CDR3 bases: TGCGCCAGCAGCCCGGCCCGATCTGGCTACACCTTC. Amino acids: CASSPARSGYTF. Supplemented by reference TRBV5-1 and TRBJ1-2, the full variable domain reads KAGVTQTPRYLIKTRGQQVTLSCSPISGHRSVSWYQQTPGQGLQFLFEYFSETQRNKGNFPGRFSGRQFSNSRSEMNVSTLELGDSALYLCASSPARSGYTFGSGTRLTVV.

This chain links TRBV7-2 with TRBJ2-7, with TRBD1 as a possible D gene (7 bases). V lost 2 bases, J lost 6 bases, and 11 bases lay in between. CDR1 SGHTA and CDR2 FQGNSA come from the germline V gene. This CDR3 has 13 amino acids. Written as DNA, the CDR3 is TGTGCCAGCAGCTTAACGCGGGACAGCGAGCAGTACTTC. This translates into CASSLTRDSEQYF.

The chain uses TRBV29-1 and TRBJ1-3, with a tentative D call TRBD1 (6 bases). Trimming stripped 2 bases from V and 9 bases from J, with 8 bases between. The CDR3 sequence is 11 residues long. Germline CDR1 is SQVTM and CDR2 is ANQGSEA. As DNA, the CDR3 is TGCAGCGTTGAAAGGGGGGGCACCATATATTTT. Amino acids: CSVERGGTIYF.

This clone was recorded once. The J gene is TRBJ1-2, the V gene TRBV19; D unresolved. V was shortened by 4 bases and J by 1 base, with 13 bases between the two germline ends. CDR1 is LNHDA and CDR2 is SQIVND in the germline V gene (reference sequence). The length of the CDR3 is 15 residues. Here the CDR3 reads CASSSLGGNNYGYTF. CDR3 bases: TGTGCCAGTAGTAGTCTCGGAGGGAATAACTATGGCTACACCTTC.

The rearrangement uses TRBV28 and TRBJ1-2, with D perhaps matching TRBD1 (6 bases). The V end lost 1 base, the J end lost 8 bases, and 17 bases lay between the germline ends. The CDR3 covers 15 residues. Germline assignment: CDR1 MDHEN and CDR2 SYDVKM. The CDR3 sequence: CASSLSIGGSSGYTF. The CDR3 DNA reads TGTGCCAGCAGTTTATCAATAGGGGGGTCGAGCGGCTACACCTTC.

The chain combines TRBV28 with TRBJ1-5; TRBD1 agrees at 8 bases. The germline V gene has CDR1 MDHEN and CDR2 SYDVKM. There are 16 residues in the CDR3. V shed 6 bases, J shed 2 bases, and the junction held 9 bases outside the gene matches. The CDR3 DNA reads TGTGCCAGCAGCCCCATCGGACAGGGAGGCAATCAGCCCCAGCATTTT. It encodes CASSPIGQGGNQPQHF. Using reference TRBV28 and TRBJ1-5 for the parts outside the CDR3, the full variable domain is DVKVTQSSRYLVKRTGEKVFLECVQDMDHENMFWYRQDPGLGLRLIYFSYDVKMKEKGDIPEGYSVSREKKERFSLILESASTNQTSMYLCASSPIGQGGNQPQHFGDGTRLSIL.

This sequence joins TRBV7-2 and TRBJ2-3; D not certain. The CDR3 consists of 13 residues. V lost 2 bases, J lost 0 bases, and 3 bases lay in between. Germline assignment: CDR1 SGHTA and CDR2 FQGNSA. The CDR3 sequence is CASSLWSTDTQYF. CDR3 sequence (DNA): TGTGCCAGCAGCTTATGGAGCACAGATACGCAGTATTTT. The whole variable domain, remainder taken from reference TRBV7-2 and TRBJ2-3, is GAGVSQSPSNKVTEKGKDVELRCDPISGHTALYWYRQSLGQGLEFLIYFQGNSAPDKSGLPSDRFSAERTGGSVSTLTIQRTQQEDSAVYLCASSLWSTDTQYFGPGTRLTVL.

The chain carries TRBV5-4 and TRBJ1-1; D is unclear. CDR1 is SGHNT, CDR2 YYREEE, per germline (reference sequence). This CDR3 has 15 amino acids. The V gene lost 0 bases and the J gene lost 6 bases, with 15 bases spanning the gap. The CDR3 DNA sequence: TGTGCCAGCAGCTTGGATAGGACCCGGATACCTGAAGCTTTCTTT. Its translation: CASSLDRTRIPEAFF.

The rearrangement uses TRBV12-1 and TRBJ1-1. TRBV12-1 is tagged as a pseudogene. This CDR3 contains 13 residues. This CDR3 reads CASSFIGGGVAFF. The CDR3 coding sequence is TGTGCCAGCAGCTTTATTGGGGGTGGTGTAGCTTTCTTT.

The count of this clone is one. Other DNA sequences in this sample translate to the same CDR3. In DNA, the CDR3 is TGTGCCAGCAGCTTAGTCGGGGAGACCCAGTACTTC. Residues: CASSLVGETQYF. The chain combines TRBV7-9 with TRBJ2-5; D gene uncertain. Germline V gene data show CDR1 as SEHNR and CDR2 as FQNEAQ (reference sequence). The CDR3 extends over 12 amino acids. With 1 base removed from V and 5 bases from J, the gap between germline ends came to 5 bases.

As regards this clone: One end of the junction fails to match germline, which may point to a read error. The rearrangement uses TRBV29-1 and TRBJ1-1; D ambiguous. Per germline, CDR1 SQVTM and CDR2 ANQGSEA. The CDR3 is 10 residues long. CDR3 residues: CSTRNPEAFF. The CDR3 nucleotides are TGCAGCACCCGGAACCCTGAAGCTTTCTTT.

This rearrangement joins TRBV24-1 to TRBJ2-2; D tentatively fits TRBD1 or TRBD2 (5 bases each). Germline-derived CDR1 and CDR2 are KGHDR and SFDVKD. The CDR3 covers 11 residues. V was clipped by 9 bases and J by 4 bases, with 5 bases between them. The CDR3 region has the DNA TGTGCCACCGGGGGCACCGGGGAGCTGTTTTTT. It specifies CATGGTGELFF.

The chain recombines TRBV4-3 with TRBJ2-7; D is possibly TRBD2 (6 bases). V was pared by 0 bases and J by 9 bases, with 24 bases between. The CDR3 sequence is 17 residues long. Germline V gene lookup returns CDR1 LGHNA and CDR2 YSLEER. CDR3 sequence reads: CASSQDRGLPTGKGQYF. CDR3 nucleotides: TGCGCCAGCAGCCAAGATAGAGGACTACCGACGGGAAAGGGGCAGTACTTC.

The V gene is TRBV6-6, the J gene TRBJ1-2; D call uncertain. Germline V gene sequence: CDR1 MNHNY, CDR2 SVGAGI (reference sequence). V gave up 2 bases and J gave up 5 bases, with 3 bases separating them. The CDR3 is 11 residues long. CDR3 in amino acids: CASSYMYGYTF. The CDR3 nucleotides are TGTGCCAGCAGTTACATGTATGGCTACACCTTC.

The chain carries TRBV19 and TRBJ2-7; TRBD1 is a possible D gene (6 bases). Trimming shortened V by 8 bases and J by 1 base, and 12 bases separated the two germline ends. Germline lookup yields CDR1 LNHDA and CDR2 SQIVND (reference sequence). The length of the CDR3 is 13 residues. The CDR3 region is CASADSASYEQYF. As DNA, the CDR3 is TGTGCCAGTGCGGACAGCGCTTCCTACGAGCAGTACTTC.

The chain combines TRBV7-2 with TRBJ2-3; the D is unclear. V was trimmed by 1 base and J by 2 bases, leaving 10 bases between them. Germline V gene sequence: CDR1 SGHTA, CDR2 FQGNSA. The length of the CDR3 is 15 residues. CDR3 coding DNA: TGTGCCAGCAGCTTAGGAGAGCGTTTCACAGATACGCAGTATTTT. Protein sequence: CASSLGERFTDTQYF.

The chain has TRBV29-1 and TRBJ1-2; D may be TRBD1 (6 bases). The germline V and J ends were trimmed by 7 bases and 5 bases, with 23 bases remaining between them. The CDR3 runs 15 residues. Looked up from germline, CDR1 is SQVTM and CDR2 is ANQGSEA. For the CDR3, the DNA is TGCAGCGCCTATGGGGGGGCCGGACTCCTTTATGGCTACACCTTC. As protein: CSAYGGAGLLYGYTF. The variable domain in full, with the rest retrieved from reference TRBV29-1 and TRBJ1-2, is SAVISQKPSRDICQRGTSLTIQCQVDSQVTMMFWYRQQPGQSLTLIATANQGSEATYESGFVIDKFPISRPNLTFSTLTVSNMSPEDSSIYLCSAYGGAGLLYGYTFGSGTRLTVV.

This chain links TRBV5-1 with TRBJ2-7; D may match TRBD1 or TRBD2 (5 bases each). CDR1 is SGHRS and CDR2 is YFSETQ in the germline V gene. The CDR3 runs to 16 residues. V was shortened by 0 bases and J by 2 bases, with 15 bases between the two germline ends. The CDR3 sequence: CASSLVGVGDPYEQYF. The CDR3 DNA sequence: TGCGCCAGCAGCTTGGTGGGGGTGGGGGATCCCTACGAGCAGTACTTC.

This clone was recorded only once. The V and J genes are TRBV19 and TRBJ1-5; possibly TRBD1 for D (6 bases). V lost 3 bases, J lost 0 bases, and 12 bases lay in between. The germline CDR1 and CDR2 sequences are LNHDA and SQIVND (reference sequence). CDR3 size: 16 residues. The CDR3 loop reads CASSIRTDYSNQPQHF. The CDR3 DNA sequence: TGTGCCAGTAGTATCAGGACAGACTATAGCAATCAGCCCCAGCATTTT.